A single sample gave rise to the 12 T cell receptor beta chains below, sequenced in a study of beta chain features in type 1 diabetes (dated by TCRdb to the late 2010s). Study-level results and caveats: A moderate but significant shortening of TCRB CDR3 length was observed in type 1 diabetes patients in all four CD4+ subsets.

Antigen specificity for these receptors is unknown. Library preparation used the immunoSEQ multiplex PCR assay. The entire amount of isolated RNA was reverse transcribed using the High Capacity cDNA Reverse Transcription Kit, so the sequenced TCRB transcripts were expressed ones. Not all clones reach the TCRdb copy of this immuneACCESS table, which keeps in-frame sequences only. Checked studies attribute under half of the gap to unresolved V genes and leave the rest unexplained. The sample table holds around 650,000 clones, of which around 12% were seen once. The ten largest clones represent around 0.12% of the sample. Sequencing input: naive CD4+ T cells from blood. What the cell subset or site label conveys for this sample: true naive CD4+ T cells. The receptors come from a man younger than 40 with type 1 diabetes.

In this sample, this clone turned up a few times. This chain uses TRBV20-1 with TRBJ2-7; D uncertain. The CDR3 has 11 residues. CDR1 is DFQATT and CDR2 is SNEGSKA in the germline V gene (reference sequence). The CDR3 nucleotides read TGCTCACAAATGATTTCCTACGAGCAGTACTTC. As protein: CSQMISYEQYF.

The table lists this clone with a few counts. DNA of the CDR3: TGTGCCAGCAGCTTAGGGCAGGGCCTTGGAAACACCATATATTTT. Encoded protein: CASSLGQGLGNTIYF. The V call is TRBV7-2, the J call TRBJ1-3; TRBD1 is a possible D gene (5 bases). CDR1 SGHTA and CDR2 FQGNSA come from the germline V gene. Trimming removed 1 base at V and 3 bases at J, with 10 bases between. The CDR3 is 15 amino acids. Filled out from reference TRBV7-2 and TRBJ1-3, the complete variable domain reads GAGVSQSPSNKVTEKGKDVELRCDPISGHTALYWYRQSLGQGLEFLIYFQGNSAPDKSGLPSDRFSAERTGGSVSTLTIQRTQQEDSAVYLCASSLGQGLGNTIYFGEGSWLTVV.

The J gene is TRBJ2-2, the V gene TRBV5-5, with 9 bases lining up with TRBD1. V dropped 3 bases and J dropped 3; count of bases not matched to a gene: 0. The CDR3 has 14 residues. Germline CDR1 SGHKS, CDR2 YYEKEE (reference sequence). This chain's CDR3 is CASSWTGDTGELFF. The CDR3 coding sequence is TGTGCCAGCAGCTGGACAGGGGACACCGGGGAGCTGTTTTTT.

This clone was seen a handful of times. CDR3 protein: CASSFGAGLAGELFF. Written as DNA, the CDR3 is TGTGCCAGCAGCTTCGGAGCGGGGCTCGCCGGGGAGCTGTTTTTT. The chain uses TRBV7-2 and TRBJ2-2; 7 bases line up with TRBD2. Germline CDR1 reads SGHTA; CDR2 reads FQGNSA. This CDR3 has 15 amino acids. The trim removed 3 bases at V and 6 bases at J, leaving 7 bases unmatched.

The sample holds a few counts of this clone. The chain uses TRBV6-1 and TRBJ1-3; D might be TRBD1 (5 bases). V was trimmed by 1 base and J by 0 bases, leaving 13 bases between them. Germline loops: CDR1 MNHNS, CDR2 SASEGT. The CDR3 consists of 17 residues. The CDR3 here is CASSEGGARGSGNTIYF. As DNA, the CDR3 is TGTGCCAGCAGTGAAGGAGGGGCGAGGGGCTCTGGAAACACCATATATTTT.

The gene calls are TRBV28 and TRBJ2-7; 10 positions agree with TRBD1. The germline CDR1 and CDR2 sequences are MDHEN and SYDVKM. V trimming: 8 bases; J trimming: 2 bases; junction bases outside the gene matches: 3. This CDR3 is 13 amino acids long. CDR3 sequence reads: CASRDRGTYEQYF. As DNA, the CDR3 is TGTGCCAGCCGGGACAGGGGAACCTACGAGCAGTACTTC.

This chain links TRBV15 with TRBJ1-6, with D unclear. The CDR3 is 16 amino acids. V gave up 0 bases and J gave up 3 bases, with 9 bases separating them. Germline CDR1 and CDR2: LNHNV and YYDKDF (reference sequence). CDR3 in DNA: TGTGCCACCAGCAGAGATGGACGGTACTATAATTCACCCCTCCACTTT. Its translation is CATSRDGRYYNSPLHF.

This clone was observed a few times. The chain carries TRBV5-1 and TRBJ2-7, with 8 bases lining up with TRBD1. The CDR3 length is 15 residues. Germline V gives CDR1 SGHRS, CDR2 YFSETQ. The ends lost 1 base at V and 5 bases at J; junction bases unmatched: 8. CDR3: CASSLIGQGVHEQYF. The CDR3 DNA sequence: TGCGCCAGCAGCTTGATAGGACAGGGCGTCCACGAGCAGTACTTC.

This chain uses TRBV6-6 with TRBJ1-3; unclear D gene. The germline gives CDR1 MNHNY, CDR2 SVGAGI (reference sequence). The CDR3 runs 14 residues. V lost 5 bases, J lost 0 bases, and 8 bases lay in between. In nucleotides, the CDR3 is TGTGCCAGCAGTCCAAGGATCTCTGGAAACACCATATATTTT. This codes for CASSPRISGNTIYF.

This clone was counted between two and nine times. This chain uses TRBV7-9 with TRBJ1-3; D may be TRBD1 (6 bases). V dropped 4 bases and J dropped 0 bases, with 10 bases sitting between them. Looked up from germline, CDR1 is SEHNR and CDR2 is FQNEAQ (reference sequence). This CDR3 is 15 amino acids long. The chain's CDR3 is CASSWAGASGNTIYF. CDR3 sequence (DNA): TGTGCCAGCAGCTGGGCAGGGGCCTCTGGAAACACCATATATTTT.

The chain is built from TRBV5-4 and TRBJ2-5, with 11 bases identical to TRBD2. J gave up 2 bases and V 2 bases, and 2 bases lay outside the gene matches. Germline V gene lookup returns CDR1 SGHNT and CDR2 YYREEE (reference sequence). This CDR3 region has 15 residues. CDR3 sequence (DNA): TGTGCCAGCAGCTTTCGACTAGCGGGACAAGAGACCCAGTACTTC. This gives the protein CASSFRLAGQETQYF.

This clone was picked up a small number of times. The V and J genes are TRBV4-2 and TRBJ2-3, with unresolved D. The V gene's germline CDR1 is LGHNA and CDR2 YNFKEQ. CDR3 size: 13 residues. V shed 4 bases and J shed 3 bases, with 8 bases lying between them. CDR3 nucleotide sequence: TGTGCCAGCAGCCCGACTCGGACAGATACGCAGTATTTT. It codes for CASSPTRTDTQYF.